The 5 T cell receptor beta chains in this list originate from one sample, sequenced in a study of blood T cell repertoires in COVID-19. The table came from immunoSEQ multiplex PCR; TCRdb's copy has only in-frame clones and leaves some out. The data show fewer than 80,000 clones, 79% seen once. Sequenced material: peripheral blood. The receptors were gathered from a woman at least 80 years old with active or convalescent COVID-19.

Details on this clone: The junction differs from germline at one of its ends, possibly a read error. The rearrangement joins TRBV12-3 or TRBV12-4 to TRBJ2-6; 8 nucleotides match TRBD1. The CDR3 extends over 13 amino acids. The CDR3 coding sequence is TGTGCCAGCAGCCCACTCGAAGACAGGGGTAGGTCTTTC. The encoded protein is CASSPLEDRGRSF.

The rearrangement uses TRBV7-2 and TRBJ2-1, with D tentatively TRBD1 (5 bases). The CDR3 is 12 residues long. Trimming cost V 1 base and J 13 bases, with 11 bases left between them. Per the germline V gene, CDR1 is SGHTA and CDR2 is FQGNSA. CDR3 residues: CASSLEGALQFF. Here the CDR3 DNA reads TGTGCCAGCAGCTTAGAAGGGGCCCTACAGTTCTTC.

This clone has only a few counts. This chain joins TRBV29-1 and TRBJ2-7; no definite D call. This CDR3 is built from 14 residues. CDR1 and CDR2 from the germline V gene are SQVTM and ANQGSEA. V was clipped by 5 bases and J by 2 bases, with 16 bases between them. Here the CDR3 DNA reads TGCAGCGTTACAATAAAGAACATGGCCTACGAGCAGTACTTC. The encoded protein is CSVTIKNMAYEQYF.

The CDR3 sequence: CASSSRRLMNTEAFF. CDR3 sequence (DNA): TGTGCCAGCAGTTCTAGGAGGCTAATGAACACTGAAGCTTTCTTT. The chain is built from TRBV28 and TRBJ1-1; D ambiguous. Trimming pared 4 bases from V and 0 bases from J, leaving 12 bases between. Germline-derived CDR1 and CDR2 are MDHEN and SYDVKM. The length of the CDR3 is 15 residues. The full variable domain, its missing parts supplied by reference TRBV28 and TRBJ1-1, is DVKVTQSSRYLVKRTGEKVFLECVQDMDHENMFWYRQDPGLGLRLIYFSYDVKMKEKGDIPEGYSVSREKKERFSLILESASTNQTSMYLCASSSRRLMNTEAFFGQGTRLTVV.

The V and J genes are TRBV7-9 and TRBJ1-6; no clear D. Germline loops: CDR1 SEHNR, CDR2 FQNEAQ (reference sequence). This CDR3 is built from 12 residues. V lost 5 bases and J 14 bases, leaving 13 bases between the germline ends. The CDR3 sequence is CASSTDVGALHF. The CDR3 DNA sequence: TGTGCCAGCAGCACCGACGTGGGAGCCCTCCACTTT.